This T cell receptor beta chain originates from a study of multiple sclerosis patients with progressive multifocal leukoencephalopathy. This clone was detected once. The time point was: approximately 12 months of natalizumab therapy. Per germline, CDR1 MRHNA and CDR2 SNTAGT. The V end lost 2 bases, the J end lost 10 bases, and 11 bases lay between the germline ends. The CDR3 loop spans 13 amino acids. Profiling relied on immunoSEQ multiplex PCR, and the TCRdb table lists in-frame clones only, not all of them. The table has some 27,000 clones, around 90% seen once. V and J are TRBV6-4 and TRBJ1-4; D unclear. Sequencing was performed on PBMCs, taken from a patient treated with natalizumab. The TCR comes from a human donor with multiple sclerosis. The CDR3 region is CASSDREGGKLFF. DNA for the CDR3: TGTGCCAGCAGTGACAGGGAGGGAGGAAAACTGTTTTTT.